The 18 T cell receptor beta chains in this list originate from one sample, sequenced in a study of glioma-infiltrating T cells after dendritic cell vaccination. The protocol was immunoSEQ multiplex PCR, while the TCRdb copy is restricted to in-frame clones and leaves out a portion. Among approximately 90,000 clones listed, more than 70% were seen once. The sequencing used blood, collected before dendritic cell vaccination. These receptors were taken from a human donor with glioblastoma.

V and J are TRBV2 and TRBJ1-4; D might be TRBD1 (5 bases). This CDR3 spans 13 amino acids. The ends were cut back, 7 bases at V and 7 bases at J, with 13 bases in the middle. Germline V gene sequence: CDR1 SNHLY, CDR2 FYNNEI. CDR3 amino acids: CASTRGMGEKLFF. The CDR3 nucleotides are TGTGCCAGCACTCGGGGGATGGGTGAAAAACTGTTTTTT.

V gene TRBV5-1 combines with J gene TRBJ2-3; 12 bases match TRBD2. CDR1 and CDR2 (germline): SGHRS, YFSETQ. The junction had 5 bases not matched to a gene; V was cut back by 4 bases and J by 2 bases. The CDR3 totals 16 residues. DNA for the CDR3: TGCGCCAGCAGCCTACTAGCGGGAGGCCTCACAGATACGCAGTATTTT. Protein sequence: CASSLLAGGLTDTQYF.

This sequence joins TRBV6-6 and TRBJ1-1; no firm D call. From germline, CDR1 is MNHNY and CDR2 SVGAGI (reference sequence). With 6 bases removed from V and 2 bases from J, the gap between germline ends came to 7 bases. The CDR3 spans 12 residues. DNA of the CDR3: TGTGCCAGCAGCCCAGTAAACACTGAAGCTTTCTTT. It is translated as CASSPVNTEAFF.

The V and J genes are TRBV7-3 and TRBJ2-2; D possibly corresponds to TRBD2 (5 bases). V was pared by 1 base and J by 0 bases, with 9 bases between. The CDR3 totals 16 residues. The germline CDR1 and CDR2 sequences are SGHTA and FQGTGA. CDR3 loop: CASSLNQAANTGELFF. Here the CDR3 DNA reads TGTGCCAGCAGCTTAAATCAAGCGGCGAACACCGGGGAGCTGTTTTTT.

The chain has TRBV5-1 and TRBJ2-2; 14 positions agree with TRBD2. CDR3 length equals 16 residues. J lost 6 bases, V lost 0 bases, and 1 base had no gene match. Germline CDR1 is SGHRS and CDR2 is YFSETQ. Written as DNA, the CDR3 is TGCGCCAGCAGCTTGGGGGGACTAGCGGGAGCCGGGGAGCTGTTTTTT. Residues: CASSLGGLAGAGELFF.

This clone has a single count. The CDR3 loop is CASSLNRGNYQPQHF. The CDR3 coding sequence is TGTGCCAGCAGCCTGAACAGGGGGAATTATCAGCCCCAGCATTTT. The chain links TRBV11-2 to TRBJ1-5; TRBD1 matches 8 bases. The V and J ends lost 5 bases and 5 bases, in that order; junction bases with no gene match: 8. Germline CDR1 reads SGHAT; CDR2 reads FQNNGV. The CDR3 loop spans 15 amino acids.

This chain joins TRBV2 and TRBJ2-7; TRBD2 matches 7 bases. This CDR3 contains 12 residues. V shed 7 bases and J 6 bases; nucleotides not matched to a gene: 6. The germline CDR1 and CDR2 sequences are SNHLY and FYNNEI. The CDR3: CASTSASGEQYF. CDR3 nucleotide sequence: TGTGCCAGCACCTCGGCTAGCGGCGAGCAGTACTTC.

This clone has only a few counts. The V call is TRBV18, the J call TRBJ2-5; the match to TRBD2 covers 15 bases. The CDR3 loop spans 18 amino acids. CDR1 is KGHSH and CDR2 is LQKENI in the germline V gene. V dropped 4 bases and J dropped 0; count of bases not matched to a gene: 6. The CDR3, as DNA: TGTGCCAGCTCACAGGGACTAGCGGGAGGTCCAAACCAAGAGACCCAGTACTTC. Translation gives CASSQGLAGGPNQETQYF.

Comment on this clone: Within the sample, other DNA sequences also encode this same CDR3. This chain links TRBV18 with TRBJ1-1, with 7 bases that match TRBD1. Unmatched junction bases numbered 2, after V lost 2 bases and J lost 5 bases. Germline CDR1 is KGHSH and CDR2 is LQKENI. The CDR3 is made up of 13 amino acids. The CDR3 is CASSPTGDTEAFF. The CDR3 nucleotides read TGTGCCAGCTCACCAACAGGGGATACTGAAGCTTTCTTT.

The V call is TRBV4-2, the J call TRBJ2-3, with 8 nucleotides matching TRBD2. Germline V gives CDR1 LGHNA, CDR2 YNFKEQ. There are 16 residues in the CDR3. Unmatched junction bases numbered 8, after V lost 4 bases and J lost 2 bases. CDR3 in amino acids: CASSLSTSGHTDTQYF. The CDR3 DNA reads TGTGCCAGCAGCCTCAGCACTAGCGGCCACACAGATACGCAGTATTTT.

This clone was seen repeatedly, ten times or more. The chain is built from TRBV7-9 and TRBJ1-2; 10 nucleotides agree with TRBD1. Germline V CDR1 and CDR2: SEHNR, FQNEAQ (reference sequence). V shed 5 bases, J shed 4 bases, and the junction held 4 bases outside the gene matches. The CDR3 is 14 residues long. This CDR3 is CASSEGQGFYGYTF. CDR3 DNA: TGTGCCAGCAGCGAGGGACAGGGGTTCTATGGCTACACCTTC.

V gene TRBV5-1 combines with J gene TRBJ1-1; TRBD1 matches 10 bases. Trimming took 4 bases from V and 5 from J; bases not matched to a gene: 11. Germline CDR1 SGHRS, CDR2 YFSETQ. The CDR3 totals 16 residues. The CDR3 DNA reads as TGCGCCAGCAGCAGGACGACAGGGGGCGCCGGAACTGAAGCTTTCTTT. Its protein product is CASSRTTGGAGTEAFF.

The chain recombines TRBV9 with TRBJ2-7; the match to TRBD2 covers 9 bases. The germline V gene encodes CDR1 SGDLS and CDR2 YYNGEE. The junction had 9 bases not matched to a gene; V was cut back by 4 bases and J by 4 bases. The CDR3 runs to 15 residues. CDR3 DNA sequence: TGTGCCAGCAGCACTCACGGCGGGGGGGAATACGAGCAGTACTTC. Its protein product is CASSTHGGGEYEQYF.

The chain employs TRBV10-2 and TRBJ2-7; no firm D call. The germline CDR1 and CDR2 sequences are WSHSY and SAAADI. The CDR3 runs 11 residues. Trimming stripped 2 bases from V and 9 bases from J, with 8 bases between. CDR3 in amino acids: CASSERQVQYF. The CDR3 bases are TGCGCCAGCAGTGAGCGGCAGGTGCAGTACTTC.

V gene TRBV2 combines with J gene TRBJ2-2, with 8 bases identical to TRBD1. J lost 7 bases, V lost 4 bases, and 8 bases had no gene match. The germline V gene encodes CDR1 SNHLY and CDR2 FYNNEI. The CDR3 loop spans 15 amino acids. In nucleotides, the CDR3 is TGTGCCAGCAGTGCGCCAGGGGGCTGGGGCGGGGAGCTGTTTTTT. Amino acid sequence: CASSAPGGWGGELFF.

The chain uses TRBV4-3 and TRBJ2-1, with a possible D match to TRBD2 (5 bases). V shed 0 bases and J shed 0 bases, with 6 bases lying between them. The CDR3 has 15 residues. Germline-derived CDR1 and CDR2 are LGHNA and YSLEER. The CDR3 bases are TGCGCCAGCAGCCAAGATAGCGCCTCCTACAATGAGCAGTTCTTC. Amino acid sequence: CASSQDSASYNEQFF.

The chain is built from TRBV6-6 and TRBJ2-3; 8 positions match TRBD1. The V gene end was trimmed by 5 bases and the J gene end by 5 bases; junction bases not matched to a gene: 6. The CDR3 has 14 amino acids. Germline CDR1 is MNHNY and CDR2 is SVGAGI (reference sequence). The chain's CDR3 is CASSQDRAQDTQYF. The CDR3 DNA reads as TGTGCCAGCAGTCAGGACAGGGCCCAAGATACGCAGTATTTT.

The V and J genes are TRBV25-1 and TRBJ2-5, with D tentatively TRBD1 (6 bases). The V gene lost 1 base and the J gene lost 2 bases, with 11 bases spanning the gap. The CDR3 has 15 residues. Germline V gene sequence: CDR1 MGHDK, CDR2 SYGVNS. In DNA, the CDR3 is TGTGCCAGCAGTGAATTGGGGACACCGCAAGAGACCCAGTACTTC. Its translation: CASSELGTPQETQYF.